The clone carrying this TCR beta chain was seen more than once but under ten times. Its specificity is not known. At one end the junction does not follow the germline gene, possibly because of a read error. These data come from a study of T-cell memory formation after mild COVID-19. In the study overall: For the most part, TCR clusters were specific to one donor.

Germline CDR1 is MDHEN and CDR2 is SYDVKM. This CDR3 region has 12 residues. Using its own MiXCR run on the 5' RACE reads, TCRdb lists one record per CDR3 protein. Seen here are about 200,000 distinct CDR3 sequences, 9.5% observed once, and the top ten hold 3.5% to 4%. Whole-study findings and limits: Clones shrinking between day 15 and 85 showed a balanced CD4/CD8 split, and those that grew later tilted toward CD4+. Day 37-peaking second-wave clones had unconfirmed SARS-CoV-2 specificity.

The gene calls are TRBV28 and TRBJ1-2; tentatively, D is TRBD1 (5 bases). The sequence was collected from a man younger than 30 who had mild COVID-19 (a few samples of this study predate the infection). Cell type and time point are not known. The sample comprised PBMCs or a T cell subset sorted from them (not recorded which). CDR3 in amino acids: CASSGGNPITNF. The CDR3 DNA sequence: TGTGCCAGCAGTGGGGGGAACCCTATTACCAACTTC.